These 15 T cell receptor beta chains were sequenced from one sample in a study of blood T cell repertoires in COVID-19. Libraries were prepared by immunoSEQ multiplex PCR; TCRdb keeps only in-frame clonotypes and omits some of them. The sample contains around 120,000 clones, roughly nine tenths of which appear only once. Sequencing was carried out using peripheral blood. The source of these receptors is a human donor with active COVID-19. The donor label of this sample is uncertain.

CDR3 sequence reads: CATSGPYNEQFF. The CDR3 DNA reads TGTGCCACCAGTGGGCCGTACAATGAGCAGTTCTTC. The V and J genes are TRBV24-1 and TRBJ2-1; the D is unclear. The germline V and J ends were trimmed by 5 bases and 4 bases, with 5 bases remaining between them. The CDR3 is 12 amino acids. Germline CDR1 and CDR2: KGHDR and SFDVKD.

The V gene is TRBV7-9, the J gene TRBJ2-7; TRBD1 agrees at 9 bases. J gave up 6 bases and V 5 bases, and 11 bases lay outside the gene matches. In germline, CDR1 is SEHNR, CDR2 FQNEAQ (reference sequence). The CDR3 has 15 amino acids. CDR3 sequence (DNA): TGTGCCAGCAGCGCGCGGACAGGGGCCCTCGGCGAGCAGTACTTC. This sequence encodes CASSARTGALGEQYF.

As DNA, the CDR3 is TGCAGCGTTGGGGCAACCGGGACAGGGTTCTCTGGGGCCAACGTCCTGACTTTC. It specifies CSVGATGTGFSGANVLTF. The gene calls are TRBV29-1 and TRBJ2-6, with 9 bases identical to TRBD1. Germline V gives CDR1 SQVTM, CDR2 ANQGSEA. Trimming removed 4 bases from V and 0 bases from J; junction bases left unmatched: 10. CDR3 length: 18 residues. The entire variable domain, with the rest obtained from reference TRBV29-1 and TRBJ2-6, is as follows: SAVISQKPSRDICQRGTSLTIQCQVDSQVTMMFWYRQQPGQSLTLIATANQGSEATYESGFVIDKFPISRPNLTFSTLTVSNMSPEDSSIYLCSVGATGTGFSGANVLTFGAGSRLTVL.

The chain carries TRBV6-5 and TRBJ1-5; D remains unclear. This CDR3 has 13 residues. V lost 0 bases and J 9 bases, leaving 9 bases between the germline ends. Germline V gene lookup returns CDR1 MNHEY and CDR2 SVGAGI. The CDR3 DNA sequence: TGTGCCAGCAGTTACTCGAGGATGCGGCCCCAGCATTTT. As protein: CASSYSRMRPQHF.

The chain is built from TRBV9 and TRBJ1-2; perhaps TRBD1 as D (6 bases). Between the trimmed V and J ends, which lost 4 bases and 2 bases, there was a span of 18 bases. Germline lookup yields CDR1 SGDLS and CDR2 YYNGEE. This CDR3 has 16 residues. CDR3 amino acids: CASSSTSGDPNYGYTF. The CDR3 coding sequence is TGTGCCAGCAGCTCTACTTCAGGGGACCCAAACTATGGCTACACCTTC. The variable domain in full, completed from reference TRBV9 and TRBJ1-2, reads DSGVTQTPKHLITATGQRVTLRCSPRSGDLSVYWYQQSLDQGLQFLIQYYNGEERAKGNILERFSAQQFPDLHSELNLSSLELGDSALYFCASSSTSGDPNYGYTFGSGTRLTVV.

The chain uses TRBV5-4 and TRBJ1-1; D unresolved. The V and J ends lost 1 base and 1 base respectively, with 5 bases between them. This CDR3 spans 13 amino acids. Looked up from germline, CDR1 is SGHNT and CDR2 is YYREEE (reference sequence). The CDR3 spells CASSLLTNTEAFF. As DNA, the CDR3 is TGTGCCAGCAGCTTGCTAACGAACACTGAAGCTTTCTTT. Drawing the rest from reference TRBV5-4 and TRBJ1-1, the complete variable domain is ETGVTQSPTHLIKTRGQQVTLRCSSQSGHNTVSWYQQALGQGPQFIFQYYREEENGRGNFPPRFSGLQFPNYSSELNVNALELDDSALYLCASSLLTNTEAFFGQGTRLTVV.

V and J are TRBV7-9 and TRBJ2-7; 10 bases agree with TRBD1. The V segment lost 5 bases and the J segment 6 bases; nucleotides outside the gene matches: 7. The CDR3 is made up of 14 amino acids. The V gene's germline CDR1 is SEHNR and CDR2 FQNEAQ (reference sequence). The CDR3 sequence: CASSRGQGKSEQYF. DNA for the CDR3: TGTGCCAGCAGCCGGGGACAGGGGAAGTCCGAGCAGTACTTC.

This clone was observed once. The chain employs TRBV3-1 (or the pseudogene TRBV3-2) and TRBJ1-6; tentative D call: TRBD1 (5 bases). This CDR3 comprises 16 residues. V was shortened by 2 bases and J by 4 bases, with 12 bases between the two germline ends. Germline V lookup: CDR1 LGHDT, CDR2 YNNKEL (reference sequence). CDR3 in amino acids: CASSQSRVFYNSPLHF. CDR3 sequence (DNA): TGTGCCAGCAGCCAATCCAGGGTCTTTTATAATTCACCCCTCCACTTT.

The V gene is TRBV6-5, the J gene TRBJ2-3, with 9 nucleotides matching TRBD2. CDR1 is MNHEY, CDR2 SVGAGI, per germline. V gave up 2 bases and J gave up 4 bases; unmatched junction bases: 4. The CDR3 spans 15 residues. CDR3 amino acids: CASSYTAGGADTQYF. CDR3 sequence (DNA): TGTGCCAGCAGTTACACAGCGGGGGGCGCAGATACGCAGTATTTT.

V is TRBV6-5 and J is TRBJ1-2; 10 bases map to TRBD1. The J segment lost 8 bases and the V segment lost 5 bases, leaving 11 bases of the junction unmatched. The CDR3 sequence is 15 residues long. Germline CDR1 MNHEY, CDR2 SVGAGI. The CDR3 region has the DNA TGTGCCAGCAGTCCACGACAGGGGGCAAGCGGGGGCTACACCTTC. Residues: CASSPRQGASGGYTF.

This chain uses TRBV19 with TRBJ2-3; TRBD1 agrees at 7 bases. There are 18 residues in the CDR3. With V trimmed by 4 bases and J by 0 bases, 13 bases remained unmatched. Per the germline V gene, CDR1 is LNHDA and CDR2 is SQIVND (reference sequence). Written as DNA, the CDR3 is TGTGCCAGTAGTAAGAAAACCCCGGACAGGAGTAGCACAGATACGCAGTATTTT. Protein product: CASSKKTPDRSSTDTQYF.

The chain employs TRBV5-1 and TRBJ1-4; no definite D call. The CDR3 length is 12 residues. CDR1 is SGHRS and CDR2 is YFSETQ in the germline V gene. V lost 5 bases to trimming and J lost 8 bases, with 10 bases between them. The CDR3: CASRGRGEKLFF. In nucleotides, the CDR3 is TGCGCCAGCAGGGGCCGAGGGGAAAAACTGTTTTTT.

This chain joins TRBV5-4 and TRBJ2-2, with a weak D call TRBD2 (5 bases). The CDR3 consists of 16 residues. The germline V gene has CDR1 SGHNT and CDR2 YYREEE (reference sequence). V shed 1 base and J shed 5 bases, with 15 bases lying between them. CDR3: CASSLKALEGTGELFF. In DNA, the CDR3 is TGTGCCAGCAGCTTGAAGGCTCTCGAGGGAACCGGGGAGCTGTTTTTT.

The chain has TRBV9 and TRBJ2-1, with 12 nucleotides matching TRBD1. The ends lost 4 bases at V and 8 bases at J; junction bases unmatched: 4. Germline assignment: CDR1 SGDLS and CDR2 YYNGEE. The CDR3 has 14 residues. CDR3 DNA: TGTGCCAGCAGCTGGGACAGGGGGCAAGATGAGCAGTTCTTC. It encodes CASSWDRGQDEQFF.

J is TRBJ2-4 and V is TRBV27, with 11 bases that match TRBD2. The length of the CDR3 is 19 residues. Germline CDR1 is MNHEY and CDR2 is SMNVEV (reference sequence). V trimming: 4 bases; J trimming: 1 base; junction bases outside the gene matches: 12. The CDR3: CASSSSGTSGFGAKNIQYF. The CDR3 nucleotides are TGTGCCAGCAGTTCGTCCGGGACTAGCGGCTTCGGGGCCAAAAACATTCAGTACTTC.